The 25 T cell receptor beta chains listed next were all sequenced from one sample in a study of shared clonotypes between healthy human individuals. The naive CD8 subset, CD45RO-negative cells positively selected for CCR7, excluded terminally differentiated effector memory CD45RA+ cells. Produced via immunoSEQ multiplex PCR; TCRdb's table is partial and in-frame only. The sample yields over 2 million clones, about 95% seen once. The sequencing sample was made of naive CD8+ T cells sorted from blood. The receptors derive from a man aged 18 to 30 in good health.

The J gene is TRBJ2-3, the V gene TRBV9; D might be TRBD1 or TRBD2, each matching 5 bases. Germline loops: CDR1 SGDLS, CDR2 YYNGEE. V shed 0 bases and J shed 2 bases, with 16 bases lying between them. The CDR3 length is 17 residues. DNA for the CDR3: TGTGCCAGCAGCGTAGAAGAGCCGGGACGGCACACAGATACGCAGTATTTT. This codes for CASSVEEPGRHTDTQYF.

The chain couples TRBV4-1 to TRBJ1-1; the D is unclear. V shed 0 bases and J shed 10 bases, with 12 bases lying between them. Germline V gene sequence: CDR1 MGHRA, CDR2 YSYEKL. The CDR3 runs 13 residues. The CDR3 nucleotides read TGCGCCAGCAGCCAAGAAAGCAGGTCGGGAGCTTTCTTT. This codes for CASSQESRSGAFF.

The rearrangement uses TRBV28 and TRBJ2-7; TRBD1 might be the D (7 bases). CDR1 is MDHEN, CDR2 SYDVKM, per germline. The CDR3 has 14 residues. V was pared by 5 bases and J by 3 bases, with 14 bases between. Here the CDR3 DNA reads TGTGCCAGCAGTCCTTCCAGGGGGGACTACGAGCAGTACTTC. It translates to CASSPSRGDYEQYF. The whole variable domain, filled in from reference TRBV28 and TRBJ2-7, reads DVKVTQSSRYLVKRTGEKVFLECVQDMDHENMFWYRQDPGLGLRLIYFSYDVKMKEKGDIPEGYSVSREKKERFSLILESASTNQTSMYLCASSPSRGDYEQYFGPGTRLTVT.

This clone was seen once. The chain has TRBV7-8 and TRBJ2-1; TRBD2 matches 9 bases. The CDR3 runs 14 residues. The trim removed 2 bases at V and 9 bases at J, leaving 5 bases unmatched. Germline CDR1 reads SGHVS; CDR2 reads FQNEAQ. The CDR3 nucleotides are TGTGCCAGCAGCTTACCTTCTAGCGGGATTGAGCAGTTCTTC. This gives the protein CASSLPSSGIEQFF.

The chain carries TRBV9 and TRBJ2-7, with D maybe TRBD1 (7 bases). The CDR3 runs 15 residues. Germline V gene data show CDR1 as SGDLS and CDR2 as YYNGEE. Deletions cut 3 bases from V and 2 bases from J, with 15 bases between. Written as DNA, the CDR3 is TGTGCCAGCAGCGGGAGGGACAGCCTCACCTACGAGCAGTACTTC. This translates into CASSGRDSLTYEQYF.

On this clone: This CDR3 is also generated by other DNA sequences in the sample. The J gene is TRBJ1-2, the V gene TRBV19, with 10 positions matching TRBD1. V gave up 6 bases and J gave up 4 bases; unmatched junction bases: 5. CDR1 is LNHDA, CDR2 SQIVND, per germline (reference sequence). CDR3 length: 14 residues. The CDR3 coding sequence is TGTGCCAGTAGCCCGACAGGGGGCGGCTATGGCTACACCTTC. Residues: CASSPTGGGYGYTF. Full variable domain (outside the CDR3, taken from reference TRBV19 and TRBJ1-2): DGGITQSPKYLFRKEGQNVTLSCEQNLNHDAMYWYRQDPGQGLRLIYYSQIVNDFQKGDIAEGYSVSREKKESFPLTVTSAQKNPTAFYLCASSPTGGGYGYTFGSGTRLTVV.

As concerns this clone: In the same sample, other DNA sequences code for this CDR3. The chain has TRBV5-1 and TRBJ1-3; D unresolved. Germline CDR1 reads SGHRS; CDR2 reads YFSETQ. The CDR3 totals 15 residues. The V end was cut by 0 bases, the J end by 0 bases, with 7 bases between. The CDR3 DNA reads TGCGCCAGCAGCTTGGAAGGAGGCTCTGGAAACACCATATATTTT. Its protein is CASSLEGGSGNTIYF.

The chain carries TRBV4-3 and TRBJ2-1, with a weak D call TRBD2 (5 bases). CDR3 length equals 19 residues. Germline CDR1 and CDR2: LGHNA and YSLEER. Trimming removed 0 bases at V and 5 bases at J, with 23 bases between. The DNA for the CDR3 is TGCGCCAGCAGCCAAGACCGGATCGTGGGAACTAGATTTCACAATGAGCAGTTCTTC. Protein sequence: CASSQDRIVGTRFHNEQFF.

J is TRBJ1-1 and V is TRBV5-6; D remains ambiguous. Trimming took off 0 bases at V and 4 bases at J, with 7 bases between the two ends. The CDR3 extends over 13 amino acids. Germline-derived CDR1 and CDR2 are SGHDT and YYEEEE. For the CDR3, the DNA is TGTGCCAGCAGCTTGGGTGATATCACTGAAGCTTTCTTT. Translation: CASSLGDITEAFF.

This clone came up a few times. CDR3 amino acids: CASSQDLGTALIVLTF. CDR3 DNA sequence: TGCGCCAGCAGCCAAGATTTGGGGACGGCACTTATAGTCCTGACTTTC. The rearrangement uses TRBV4-3 and TRBJ2-6; D may match TRBD1 or TRBD2 (5 bases each). The CDR3 runs to 16 residues. Trimming took 0 bases from V and 13 from J, leaving 19 bases between them. Germline V gives CDR1 LGHNA, CDR2 YSLEER.

The CDR3 is CASSQERRPPTETQYF. CDR3 sequence (DNA): TGCGCCAGCAGCCAAGAACGGAGGCCGCCAACCGAGACCCAGTACTTC. V usage is TRBV4-1 and J usage is TRBJ2-5; D is possibly TRBD2 (5 bases). The CDR3 has 16 amino acids. Trimming cost V 0 bases and J 5 bases, with 16 bases left between them. From germline, CDR1 is MGHRA and CDR2 YSYEKL.

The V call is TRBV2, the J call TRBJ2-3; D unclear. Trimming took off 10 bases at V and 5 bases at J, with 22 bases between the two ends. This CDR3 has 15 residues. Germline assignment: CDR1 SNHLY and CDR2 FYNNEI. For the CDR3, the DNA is TGTGCCATCCGACCCCGAGGCGCGAGAGGAGATACGCAGTATTTT. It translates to CAIRPRGARGDTQYF.

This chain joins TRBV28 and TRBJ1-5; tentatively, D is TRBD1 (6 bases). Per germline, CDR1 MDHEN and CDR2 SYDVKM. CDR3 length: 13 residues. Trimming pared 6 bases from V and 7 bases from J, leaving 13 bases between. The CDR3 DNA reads TGTGCCAGCAGATTGGGGGCTAGCCAGCCCCAGCATTTT. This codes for CASRLGASQPQHF.

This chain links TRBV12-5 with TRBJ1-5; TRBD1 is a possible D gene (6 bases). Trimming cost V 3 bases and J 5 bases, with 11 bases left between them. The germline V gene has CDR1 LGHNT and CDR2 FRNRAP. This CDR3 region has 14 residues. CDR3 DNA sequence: TGTGCTAGTGGTTTAGGGGACACTTATCAGCCCCAGCATTTT. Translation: CASGLGDTYQPQHF. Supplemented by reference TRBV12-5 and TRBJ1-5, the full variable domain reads DARVTQTPRHKVTEMGQEVTMRCQPILGHNTVFWYRQTMMQGLELLAYFRNRAPLDDSGMPKDRFSAEMPDATLATLKIQPSEPRDSAVYFCASGLGDTYQPQHFGDGTRLSIL.

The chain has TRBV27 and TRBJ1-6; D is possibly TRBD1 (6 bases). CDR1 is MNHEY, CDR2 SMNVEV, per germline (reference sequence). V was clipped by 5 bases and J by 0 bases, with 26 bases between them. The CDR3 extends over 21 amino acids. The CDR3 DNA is TGTGCCAGCAGTAAATTACAGGGTCAGGCCCCCCGGAGCTCCTATAATTCACCCCTCCACTTT. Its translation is CASSKLQGQAPRSSYNSPLHF.

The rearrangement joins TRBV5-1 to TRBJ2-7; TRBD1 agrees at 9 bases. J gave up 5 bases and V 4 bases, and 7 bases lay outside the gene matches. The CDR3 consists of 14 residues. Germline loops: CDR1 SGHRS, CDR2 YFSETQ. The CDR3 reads CASSITGGGDEQYF. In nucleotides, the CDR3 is TGCGCCAGCAGCATTACAGGGGGCGGGGACGAGCAGTACTTC.

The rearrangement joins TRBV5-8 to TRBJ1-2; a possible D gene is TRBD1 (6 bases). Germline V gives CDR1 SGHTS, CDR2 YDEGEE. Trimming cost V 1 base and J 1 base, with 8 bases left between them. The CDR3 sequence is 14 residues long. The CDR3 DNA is TGTGCCAGCAGCTTGCAGGGGCTTAACTATGGCTACACCTTC. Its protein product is CASSLQGLNYGYTF.

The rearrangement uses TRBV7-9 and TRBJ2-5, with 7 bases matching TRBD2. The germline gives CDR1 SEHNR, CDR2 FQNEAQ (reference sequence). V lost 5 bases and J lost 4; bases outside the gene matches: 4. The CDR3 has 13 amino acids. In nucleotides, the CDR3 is TGTGCCAGCAGCCCAACTAGCGTAGAGACCCAGTACTTC. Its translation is CASSPTSVETQYF.

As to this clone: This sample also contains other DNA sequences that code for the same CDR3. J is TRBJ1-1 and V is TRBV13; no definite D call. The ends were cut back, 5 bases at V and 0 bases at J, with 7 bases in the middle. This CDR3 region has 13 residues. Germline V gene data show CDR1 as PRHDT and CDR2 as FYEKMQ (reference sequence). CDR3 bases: TGTGCCAGCAGCCAGACGGTGAACACTGAAGCTTTCTTT. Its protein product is CASSQTVNTEAFF.

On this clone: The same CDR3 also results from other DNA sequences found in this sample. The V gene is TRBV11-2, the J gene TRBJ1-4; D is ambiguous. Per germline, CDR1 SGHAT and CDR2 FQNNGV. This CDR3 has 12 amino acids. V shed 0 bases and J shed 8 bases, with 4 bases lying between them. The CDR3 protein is CASSLDREKLFF. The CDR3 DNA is TGTGCCAGCAGCTTAGATCGAGAAAAACTGTTTTTT.

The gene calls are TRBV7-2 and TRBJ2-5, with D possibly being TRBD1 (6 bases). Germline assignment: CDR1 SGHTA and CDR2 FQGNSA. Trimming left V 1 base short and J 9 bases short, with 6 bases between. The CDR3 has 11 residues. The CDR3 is CASSLDRAQYF. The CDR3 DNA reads TGTGCCAGCAGCTTAGACAGGGCCCAGTACTTC.

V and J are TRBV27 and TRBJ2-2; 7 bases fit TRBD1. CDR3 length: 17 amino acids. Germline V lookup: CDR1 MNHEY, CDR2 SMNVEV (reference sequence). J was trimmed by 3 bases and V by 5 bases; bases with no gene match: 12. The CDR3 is CASSPNRGSEDTGELFF. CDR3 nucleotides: TGTGCCAGCAGTCCTAACAGGGGCTCGGAAGACACCGGGGAGCTGTTTTTT.

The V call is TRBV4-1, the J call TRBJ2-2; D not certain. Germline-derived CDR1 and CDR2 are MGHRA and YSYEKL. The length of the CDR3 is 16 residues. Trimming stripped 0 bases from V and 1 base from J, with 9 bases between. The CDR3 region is CASSQDGLGNTGELFF. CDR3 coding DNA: TGCGCCAGCAGCCAAGACGGGCTGGGGAACACCGGGGAGCTGTTTTTT.

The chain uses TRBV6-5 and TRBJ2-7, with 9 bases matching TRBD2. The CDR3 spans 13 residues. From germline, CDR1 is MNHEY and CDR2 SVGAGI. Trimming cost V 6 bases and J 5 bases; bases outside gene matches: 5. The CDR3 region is CASSLAGLDEQYF. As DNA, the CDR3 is TGTGCCAGCAGCCTAGCGGGACTAGACGAGCAGTACTTC.

The CDR3 DNA follows: TGTGCCAGCAGCTGGACTAGCGGGGGGTCTGAAGAGACCCAGTACTTC. This translates into CASSWTSGGSEETQYF. J is TRBJ2-5 and V is TRBV7-9; 14 bases align to TRBD2. The CDR3 sequence is 16 residues long. V trimming: 4 bases; J trimming: 3 bases; junction bases outside the gene matches: 4. CDR1 and CDR2 (germline): SEHNR, FQNEAQ (reference sequence).